These 6 T cell receptor beta chains came from one sample sequenced in a study of Ad26.COV2.S vaccination and SARS-CoV-2 variants. Stated treatment: around 19 received Ad26.COV2.S at low or high dose, single or two shots; roughly five received placebo; per-sample allocation not given. The investigators took samples on day 63 after the first vaccine or placebo injection. Assay: immunoSEQ multiplex PCR; the TCRdb copy retains only in-frame clones and omits some. This table holds more than 300,000 clones, over 80% found once. The sequenced sample was peripheral blood, obtained in a trial of Ad26.COV2.S vaccine versus placebo. All receptors come from a person between 18 and 59 years old who received the Ad26.COV2.S COVID-19 vaccine or a placebo.

This chain links TRBV19 with TRBJ1-6, with D unresolved. This CDR3 comprises 16 residues. Per the germline V gene, CDR1 is LNHDA and CDR2 is SQIVND (reference sequence). Between the trimmed V and J ends, which lost 4 bases and 0 bases, there was a span of 10 bases. In DNA, the CDR3 is TGTGCCAGTAGTACAGGCGGGAGCTCCTATAATTCACCCCTCCACTTT. Translation gives CASSTGGSSYNSPLHF. The variable domain in full, with the rest retrieved from reference TRBV19 and TRBJ1-6, is DGGITQSPKYLFRKEGQNVTLSCEQNLNHDAMYWYRQDPGQGLRLIYYSQIVNDFQKGDIAEGYSVSREKKESFPLTVTSAQKNPTAFYLCASSTGGSSYNSPLHFGNGTRLTVT.

The gene calls are TRBV25-1 and TRBJ2-1; 8 nucleotides align to TRBD2. The CDR3 is made up of 16 amino acids. V was clipped by 3 bases and J by 3 bases; unmatched bases: 7. CDR1 and CDR2 (germline): MGHDK, SYGVNS. The CDR3 DNA reads as TGTGCCAGCAGTGAGCACAGGGCGGGGGGCTACAATGAGCAGTTCTTC. Protein: CASSEHRAGGYNEQFF.

V usage is TRBV3-1 (or the pseudogene TRBV3-2) and J usage is TRBJ2-2, with no clear D. There are 14 residues in the CDR3. Looked up from germline, CDR1 is LGHDT and CDR2 is YNNKEL (reference sequence). Trimming took off 4 bases at V and 0 bases at J, with 6 bases between the two ends. The CDR3 region has the DNA TGTGCCAGCAGCCGCGCCCCGAACACCGGGGAGCTGTTTTTT. Translated, it gives CASSRAPNTGELFF.

Only a few counts were recorded for this clone. The rearrangement links TRBV3-1 (or the pseudogene TRBV3-2) to TRBJ2-3; 9 nucleotides align to TRBD2. Trimming cost V 4 bases and J 1 base; bases outside gene matches: 0. Looked up from germline, CDR1 is LGHDT and CDR2 is YNNKEL (reference sequence). This CDR3 spans 14 amino acids. The CDR3 spells CASSPSGGTDTQYF. The CDR3 DNA reads as TGTGCCAGCAGCCCTAGCGGGGGCACAGATACGCAGTATTTT.

The chain has TRBV2 and TRBJ2-7, with TRBD2 matching over 8 bases. From germline, CDR1 is SNHLY and CDR2 FYNNEI. The CDR3 contains 15 residues. The ends lost 4 bases at V and 6 bases at J; junction bases unmatched: 11. CDR3 nucleotide sequence: TGTGCCAGCAGTGTCGGTCTGGTAGCGGGAAGCGAGCAGTACTTC. Encoded protein: CASSVGLVAGSEQYF. The full variable domain, with the rest looked up from reference TRBV2 and TRBJ2-7, is EPEVTQTPSHQVTQMGQEVILRCVPISNHLYFYWYRQILGQKVEFLVSFYNNEISEKSEIFDDQFSVERPDGSNFTLKIRSTKLEDSAMYFCASSVGLVAGSEQYFGPGTRLTVT.

The chain links TRBV7-8 to TRBJ2-6; the D gene is possibly TRBD2 (6 bases). CDR1 is SGHVS, CDR2 FQNEAQ, per germline. CDR3 length: 17 residues. Trimming pared 7 bases from V and 3 bases from J, leaving 19 bases between. The CDR3 sequence is CASTHLRKGGGANVLTF. The CDR3 bases are TGTGCCAGCACCCATTTGAGGAAGGGAGGTGGGGCCAACGTCCTGACTTTC.